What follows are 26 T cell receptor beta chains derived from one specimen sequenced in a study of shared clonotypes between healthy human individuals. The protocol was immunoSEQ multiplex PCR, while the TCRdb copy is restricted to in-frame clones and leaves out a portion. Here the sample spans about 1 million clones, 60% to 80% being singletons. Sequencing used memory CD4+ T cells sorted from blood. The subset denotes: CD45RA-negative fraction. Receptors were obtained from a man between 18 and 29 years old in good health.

In DNA form, the CDR3 reads TGTGCCAGTAGTGCCCGAACCGGGACTGGATTCTACAATGAGCAGTTCTTC. It translates to CASSARTGTGFYNEQFF. This rearrangement joins TRBV19 to TRBJ2-1; TRBD2 might be the D (6 bases). Germline V gives CDR1 LNHDA, CDR2 SQIVND (reference sequence). This CDR3 spans 17 amino acids. Trimming shortened V by 5 bases and J by 3 bases, and 20 bases separated the two germline ends.

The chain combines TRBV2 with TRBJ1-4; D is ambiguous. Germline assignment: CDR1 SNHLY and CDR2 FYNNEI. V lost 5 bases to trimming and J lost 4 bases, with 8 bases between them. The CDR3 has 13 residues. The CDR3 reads CASSLLNNEKLFF. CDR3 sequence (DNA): TGTGCCAGCAGTTTACTAAATAATGAAAAACTGTTTTTT.

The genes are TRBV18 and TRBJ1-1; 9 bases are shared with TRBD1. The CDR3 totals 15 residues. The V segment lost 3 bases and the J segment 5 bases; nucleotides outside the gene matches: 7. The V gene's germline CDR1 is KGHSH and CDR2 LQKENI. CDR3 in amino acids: CASSPQTGGKTEAFF. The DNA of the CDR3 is TGTGCCAGCTCACCCCAGACAGGGGGGAAAACTGAAGCTTTCTTT.

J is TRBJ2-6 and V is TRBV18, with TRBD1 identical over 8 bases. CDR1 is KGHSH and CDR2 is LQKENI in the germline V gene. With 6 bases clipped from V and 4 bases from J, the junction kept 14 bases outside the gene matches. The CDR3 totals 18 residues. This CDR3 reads CASSLETGEVSGANVLTF. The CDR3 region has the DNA TGTGCCAGCTCCCTTGAGACAGGGGAGGTTTCCGGGGCCAACGTCCTGACTTTC.

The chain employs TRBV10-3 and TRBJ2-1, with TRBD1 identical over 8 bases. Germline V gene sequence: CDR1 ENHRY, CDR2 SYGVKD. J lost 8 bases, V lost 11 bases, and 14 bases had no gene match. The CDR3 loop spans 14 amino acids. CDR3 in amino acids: CAARMDRAGDEQFF. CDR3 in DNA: TGTGCCGCCAGGATGGACAGGGCTGGGGATGAGCAGTTCTTC.

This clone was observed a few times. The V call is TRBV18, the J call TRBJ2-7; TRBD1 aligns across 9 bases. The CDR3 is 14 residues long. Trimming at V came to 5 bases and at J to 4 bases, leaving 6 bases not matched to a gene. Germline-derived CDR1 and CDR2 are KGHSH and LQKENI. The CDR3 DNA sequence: TGTGCCAGCTCAGCACAGGGGGCCGGGTACGAGCAGTACTTC. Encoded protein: CASSAQGAGYEQYF.

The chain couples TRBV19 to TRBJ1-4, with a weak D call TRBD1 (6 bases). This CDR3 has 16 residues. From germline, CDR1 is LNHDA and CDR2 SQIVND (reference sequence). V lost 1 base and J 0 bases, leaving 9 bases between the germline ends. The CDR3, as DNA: TGTGCCAGTAGTATAGGTACAGGGACAACTAATGAAAAACTGTTTTTT. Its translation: CASSIGTGTTNEKLFF.

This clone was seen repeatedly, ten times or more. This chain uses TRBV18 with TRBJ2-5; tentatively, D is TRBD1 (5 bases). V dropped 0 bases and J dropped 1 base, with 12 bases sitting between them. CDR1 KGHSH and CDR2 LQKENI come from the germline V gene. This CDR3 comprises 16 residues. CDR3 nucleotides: TGTGCCAGCTCACCACCCGGGCAGGGTAGCCAAGAGACCCAGTACTTC. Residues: CASSPPGQGSQETQYF.

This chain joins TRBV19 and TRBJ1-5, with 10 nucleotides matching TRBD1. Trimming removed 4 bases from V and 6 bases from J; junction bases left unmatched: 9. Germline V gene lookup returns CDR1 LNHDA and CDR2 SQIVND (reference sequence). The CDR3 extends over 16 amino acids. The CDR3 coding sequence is TGTGCCAGTAGTAGAAAGACAGGGGGCGAGGGTCAGCCCCAGCATTTT. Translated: CASSRKTGGEGQPQHF.

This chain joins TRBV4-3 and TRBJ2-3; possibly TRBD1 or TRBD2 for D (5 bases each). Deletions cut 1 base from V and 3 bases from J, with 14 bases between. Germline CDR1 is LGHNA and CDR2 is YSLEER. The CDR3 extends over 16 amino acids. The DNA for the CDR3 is TGCGCCAGCAGCCAAGGTCGCGGGCAGGGTACAGATACGCAGTATTTT. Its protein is CASSQGRGQGTDTQYF.

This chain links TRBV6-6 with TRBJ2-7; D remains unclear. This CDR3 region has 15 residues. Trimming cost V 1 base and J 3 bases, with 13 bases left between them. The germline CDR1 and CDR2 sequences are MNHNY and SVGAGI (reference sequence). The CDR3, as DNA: TGTGCCAGCAGTTACTTTCCAGGTCTTGGCTACGAGCAGTACTTC. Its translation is CASSYFPGLGYEQYF.

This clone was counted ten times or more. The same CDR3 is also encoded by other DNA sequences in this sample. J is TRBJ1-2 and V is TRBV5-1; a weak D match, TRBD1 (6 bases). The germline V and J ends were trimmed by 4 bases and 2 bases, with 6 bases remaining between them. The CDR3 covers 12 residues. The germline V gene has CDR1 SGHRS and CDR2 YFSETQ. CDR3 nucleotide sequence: TGCGCCAGCAGCGGACAGAACTATGGCTACACCTTC. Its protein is CASSGQNYGYTF.

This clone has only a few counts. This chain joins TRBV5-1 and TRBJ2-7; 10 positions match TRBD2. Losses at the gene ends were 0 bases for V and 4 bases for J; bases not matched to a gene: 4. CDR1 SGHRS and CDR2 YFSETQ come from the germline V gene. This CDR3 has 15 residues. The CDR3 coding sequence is TGCGCCAGCAGCTTGGATAGCGGGGGGTTGTACGAGCAGTACTTC. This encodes CASSLDSGGLYEQYF.

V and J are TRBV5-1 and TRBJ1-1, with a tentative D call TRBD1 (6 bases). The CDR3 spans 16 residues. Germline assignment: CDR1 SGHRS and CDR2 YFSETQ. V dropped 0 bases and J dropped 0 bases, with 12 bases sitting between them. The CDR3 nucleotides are TGCGCCAGCAGCTTGGCCGGACAGTTCATGAACACTGAAGCTTTCTTT. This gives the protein CASSLAGQFMNTEAFF.

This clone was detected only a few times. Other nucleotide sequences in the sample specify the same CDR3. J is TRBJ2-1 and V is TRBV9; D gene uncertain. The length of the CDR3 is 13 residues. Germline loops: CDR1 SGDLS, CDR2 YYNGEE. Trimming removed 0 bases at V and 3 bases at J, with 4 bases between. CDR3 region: CASSVEGYNEQFF. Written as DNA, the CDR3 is TGTGCCAGCAGCGTAGAAGGCTACAATGAGCAGTTCTTC.

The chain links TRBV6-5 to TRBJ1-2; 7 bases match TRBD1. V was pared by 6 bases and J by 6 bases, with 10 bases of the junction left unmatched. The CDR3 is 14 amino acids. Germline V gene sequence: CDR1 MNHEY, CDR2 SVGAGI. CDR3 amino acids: CASRKGGTGDGYTF. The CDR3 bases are TGTGCCAGCAGAAAAGGGGGCACGGGGGATGGCTACACCTTC.

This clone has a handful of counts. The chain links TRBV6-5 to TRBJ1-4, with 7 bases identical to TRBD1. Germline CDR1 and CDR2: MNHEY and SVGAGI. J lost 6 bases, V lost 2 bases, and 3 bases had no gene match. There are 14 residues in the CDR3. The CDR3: CASSYQGGDEKLFF. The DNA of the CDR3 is TGTGCCAGCAGTTACCAGGGGGGAGATGAAAAACTGTTTTTT.

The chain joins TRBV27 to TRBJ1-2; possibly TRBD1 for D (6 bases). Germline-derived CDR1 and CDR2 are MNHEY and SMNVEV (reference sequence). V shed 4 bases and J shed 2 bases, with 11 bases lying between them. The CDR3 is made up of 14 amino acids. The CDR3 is CASSSGAINYGYTF. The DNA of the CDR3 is TGTGCCAGCAGTTCAGGGGCAATAAACTATGGCTACACCTTC.

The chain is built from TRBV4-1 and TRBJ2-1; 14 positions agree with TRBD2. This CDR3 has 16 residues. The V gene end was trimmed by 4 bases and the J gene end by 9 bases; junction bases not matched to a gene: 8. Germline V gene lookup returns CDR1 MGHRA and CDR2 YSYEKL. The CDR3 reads CASSLTSGGAPVEQFF. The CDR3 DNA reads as TGCGCCAGCAGCCTGACTAGCGGGGGGGCCCCCGTTGAGCAGTTCTTC.

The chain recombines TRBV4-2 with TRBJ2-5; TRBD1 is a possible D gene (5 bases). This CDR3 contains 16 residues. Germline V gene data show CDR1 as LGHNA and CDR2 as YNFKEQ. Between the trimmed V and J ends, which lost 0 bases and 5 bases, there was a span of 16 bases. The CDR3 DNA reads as TGTGCCAGCAGCCAAGATACCCCCACAGGTGCGGAGACCCAGTACTTC. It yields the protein CASSQDTPTGAETQYF.

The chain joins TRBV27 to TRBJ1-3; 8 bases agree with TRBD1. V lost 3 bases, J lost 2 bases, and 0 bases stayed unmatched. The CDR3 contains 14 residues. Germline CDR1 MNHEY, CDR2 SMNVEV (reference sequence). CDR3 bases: TGTGCCAGCAGTTTGACAGGGGCTGGAAACACCATATATTTT. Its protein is CASSLTGAGNTIYF.

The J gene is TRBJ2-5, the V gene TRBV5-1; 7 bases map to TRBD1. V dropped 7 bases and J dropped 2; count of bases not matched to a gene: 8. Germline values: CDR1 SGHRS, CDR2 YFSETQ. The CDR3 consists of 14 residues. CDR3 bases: TGCGCCAGCTACCTGGACAGGAAGCAAGAGACCCAGTACTTC. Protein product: CASYLDRKQETQYF.

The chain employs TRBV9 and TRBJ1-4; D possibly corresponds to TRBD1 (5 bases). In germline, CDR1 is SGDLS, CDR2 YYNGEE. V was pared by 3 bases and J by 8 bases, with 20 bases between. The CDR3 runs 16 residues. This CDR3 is CASSATLTARGEKLFF. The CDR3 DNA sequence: TGTGCCAGCAGCGCTACCTTGACAGCTCGGGGGGAAAAACTGTTTTTT. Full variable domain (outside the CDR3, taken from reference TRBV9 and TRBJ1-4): DSGVTQTPKHLITATGQRVTLRCSPRSGDLSVYWYQQSLDQGLQFLIQYYNGEERAKGNILERFSAQQFPDLHSELNLSSLELGDSALYFCASSATLTARGEKLFFGSGTQLSVL.

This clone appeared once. The CDR3 protein is CATSLLGGYEQYF. CDR3 coding DNA: TGTGCCACCAGCCTGTTAGGGGGCTACGAGCAGTACTTC. This chain connects TRBV25-1 to TRBJ2-7; D might be TRBD1 (6 bases). V dropped 10 bases and J dropped 3 bases, with 16 bases sitting between them. Germline values: CDR1 MGHDK, CDR2 SYGVNS. This CDR3 region has 13 residues.

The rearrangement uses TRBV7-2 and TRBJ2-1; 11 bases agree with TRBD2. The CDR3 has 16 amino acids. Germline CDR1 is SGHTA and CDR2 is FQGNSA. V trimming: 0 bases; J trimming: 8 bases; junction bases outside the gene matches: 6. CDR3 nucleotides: TGTGCCAGCAGCTTAGCGAGGCTAGCGGGGGGAGATGAGCAGTTCTTC. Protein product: CASSLARLAGGDEQFF. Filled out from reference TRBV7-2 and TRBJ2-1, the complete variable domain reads GAGVSQSPSNKVTEKGKDVELRCDPISGHTALYWYRQSLGQGLEFLIYFQGNSAPDKSGLPSDRFSAERTGGSVSTLTIQRTQQEDSAVYLCASSLARLAGGDEQFFGPGTRLTVL.

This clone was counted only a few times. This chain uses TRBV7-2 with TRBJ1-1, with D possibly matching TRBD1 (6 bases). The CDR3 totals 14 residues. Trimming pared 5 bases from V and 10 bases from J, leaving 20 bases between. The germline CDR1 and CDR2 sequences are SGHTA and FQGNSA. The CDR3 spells CASSEYRALGGAFF. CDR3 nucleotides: TGTGCCAGCAGCGAATACAGGGCGTTAGGAGGAGCTTTCTTT.